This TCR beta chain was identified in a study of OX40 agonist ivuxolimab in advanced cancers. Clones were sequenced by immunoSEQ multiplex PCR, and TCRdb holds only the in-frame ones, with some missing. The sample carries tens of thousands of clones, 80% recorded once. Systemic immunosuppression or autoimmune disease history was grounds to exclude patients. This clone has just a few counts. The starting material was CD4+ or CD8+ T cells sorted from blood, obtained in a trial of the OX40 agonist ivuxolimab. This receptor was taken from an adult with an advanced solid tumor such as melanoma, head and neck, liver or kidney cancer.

The CDR3 DNA reads as TGTGCCAGTCCTCGTCAGGGTGGAGGAATTAATCAGCCCCAGCATTTT. Protein: CASPRQGGGINQPQHF. The rearrangement links TRBV6-6 to TRBJ1-5; a weak D match, TRBD1 (5 bases). CDR3 length: 16 residues. V lost 9 bases, J lost 4 bases, and 22 bases lay in between. Germline CDR1 reads MNHNY; CDR2 reads SVGAGI (reference sequence).